This T cell receptor beta chain was retrieved from a study of T cell responses to AZD1222 COVID-19 vaccine. Broader study findings: Donors were chiefly white British, with a greater number of females, and clonal diversity was perhaps underestimated. Spike-specific TCR breadth and depth grew following two AZD1222 doses. Spike was spanned by vaccine-associated CD4 TCRs, which were dominant at 160-218 and 743-854. Nearly half of the spike-specific TCRs reportedly recognize variant regions that carry no mutations.

Turning to this clone: The antigen is not known.

This CDR3 comprises 13 residues. Per the germline V gene, CDR1 is LNHNV and CDR2 is YYDKDF (reference sequence). With 2 bases clipped from V and 8 bases from J, the junction kept 3 bases outside the gene matches. Produced via immunoSEQ multiplex PCR; TCRdb's table is partial and in-frame only. The data contain about 27,000 clones, about 92% of them singletons. The sequences come from peripheral blood, collected 28 days after the second AZD1222 dose. The rearrangement links TRBV15 to TRBJ2-1, with 7 bases that match TRBD1. The receptor was derived from an adult who received the AZD1222 COVID-19 vaccine. The CDR3 spells CATSRQTGYEQFF. In nucleotides, the CDR3 is TGTGCCACCAGCAGACAGACAGGGTATGAGCAGTTCTTC.